This TCR beta chain was sequenced during a study of blood T cells in healthy people across ages. Study results and caveats: Donor CMV infection status was unknown, possibly confounding age-related changes in expanded clonotypes. Percentage of naive T cells showed a strong correlation with TCR beta diversity.

Germline CDR1 is DFQATT and CDR2 is SNEGSKA (reference sequence). Losses at the gene ends were 4 bases for V and 4 bases for J; bases not matched to a gene: 8. The CDR3 sequence is 14 residues long. Each donor had around 9.8 milliliters of peripheral blood drawn. With regard to this clonotype: Its antigen is as yet unknown.

For the second PCR, which ran for about 6 to 11 cycles, a sample-barcoded 5' primer and a J-beta primer mix were used. Each cDNA molecule, via a template-switch adaptor with 12 random nucleotides, was tagged. TCRdb re-analysed the 5' RACE reads in MiXCR, keeping a single row per CDR3 protein. Of around 1.5 million distinct CDR3 sequences in the sample, approximately 40% were seen once. Specimen: blood. This clonotype originated in a woman aged 18-30 years in good health. The V call is TRBV20-1, the J call TRBJ1-1; 8 bases are shared with TRBD1. CDR3 loop: CSAKDRVRGTEAFF. In DNA form, the CDR3 reads TGCAGTGCTAAGGACAGGGTACGGGGCACTGAAGCTTTCTTT.